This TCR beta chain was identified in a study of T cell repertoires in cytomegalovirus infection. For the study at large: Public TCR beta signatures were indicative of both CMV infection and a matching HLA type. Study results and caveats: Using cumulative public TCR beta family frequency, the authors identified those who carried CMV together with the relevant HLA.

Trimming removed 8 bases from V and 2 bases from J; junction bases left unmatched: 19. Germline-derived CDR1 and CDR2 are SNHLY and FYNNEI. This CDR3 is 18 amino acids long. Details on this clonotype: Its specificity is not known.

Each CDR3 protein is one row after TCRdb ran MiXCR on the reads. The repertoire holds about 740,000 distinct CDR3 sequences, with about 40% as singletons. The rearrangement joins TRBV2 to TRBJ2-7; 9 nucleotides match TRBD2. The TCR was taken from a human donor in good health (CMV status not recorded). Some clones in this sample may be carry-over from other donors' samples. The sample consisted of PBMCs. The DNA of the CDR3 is TGTGCCAGCTCCGTAAGACGTAGCGGGAGTCTATCCACCTACGAGCAGTACTTC. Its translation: CASSVRRSGSLSTYEQYF.